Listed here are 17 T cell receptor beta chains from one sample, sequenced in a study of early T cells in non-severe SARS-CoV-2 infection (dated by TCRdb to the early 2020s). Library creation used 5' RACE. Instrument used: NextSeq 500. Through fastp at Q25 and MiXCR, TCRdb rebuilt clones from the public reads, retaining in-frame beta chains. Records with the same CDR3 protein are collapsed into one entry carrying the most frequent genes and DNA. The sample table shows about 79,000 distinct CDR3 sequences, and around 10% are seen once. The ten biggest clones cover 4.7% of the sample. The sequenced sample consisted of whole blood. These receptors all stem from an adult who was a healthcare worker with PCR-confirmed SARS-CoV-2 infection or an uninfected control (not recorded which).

The CDR3: CSVDSGNYEQYF. The CDR3 coding sequence is TGCAGCGTTGATTCAGGGAACTACGAGCAGTACTTC. The chain is built from TRBV29-1 and TRBJ2-7, with D possibly matching TRBD1 (5 bases). V lost 3 bases to trimming and J lost 3 bases, with 9 bases between them. The length of the CDR3 is 12 residues. Germline assignment: CDR1 SQVTM and CDR2 ANQGSEA.

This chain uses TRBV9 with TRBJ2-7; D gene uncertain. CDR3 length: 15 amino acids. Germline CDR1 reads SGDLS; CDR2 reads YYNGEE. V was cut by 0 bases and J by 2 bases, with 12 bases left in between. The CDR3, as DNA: TGTGCCAGCAGCGTAGTTAGAGGTGATCCCTACGAGCAGTACTTC. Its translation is CASSVVRGDPYEQYF.

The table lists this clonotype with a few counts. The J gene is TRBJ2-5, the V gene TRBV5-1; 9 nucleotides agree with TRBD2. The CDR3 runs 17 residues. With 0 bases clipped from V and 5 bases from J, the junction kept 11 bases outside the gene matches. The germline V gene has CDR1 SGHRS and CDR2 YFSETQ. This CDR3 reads CASSLGQVAGVTETQYF. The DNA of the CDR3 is TGCGCCAGCAGCTTGGGCCAAGTAGCGGGGGTGACGGAGACCCAGTACTTC.

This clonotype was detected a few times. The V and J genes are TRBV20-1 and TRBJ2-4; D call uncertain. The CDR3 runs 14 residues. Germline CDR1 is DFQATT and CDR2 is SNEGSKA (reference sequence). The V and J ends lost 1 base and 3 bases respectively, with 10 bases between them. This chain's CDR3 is CSARAGPGKNIQYF. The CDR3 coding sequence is TGCAGTGCTAGAGCGGGCCCTGGCAAAAACATTCAGTACTTC.

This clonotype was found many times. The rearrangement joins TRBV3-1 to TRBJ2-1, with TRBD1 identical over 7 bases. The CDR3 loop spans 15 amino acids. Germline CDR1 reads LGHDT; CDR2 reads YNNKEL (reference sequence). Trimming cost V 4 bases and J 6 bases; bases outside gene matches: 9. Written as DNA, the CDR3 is TGTGCCAGCAGCCCATCAACTACAGGGGTCAATGAGCAGTTCTTC. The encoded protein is CASSPSTTGVNEQFF.

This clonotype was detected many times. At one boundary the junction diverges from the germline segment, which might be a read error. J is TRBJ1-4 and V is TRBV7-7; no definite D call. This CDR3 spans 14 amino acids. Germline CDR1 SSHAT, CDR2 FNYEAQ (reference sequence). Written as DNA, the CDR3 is TGTGCTAGCAGCCCCAGTGGGTTTAATGAAAAACTGTTTTTT. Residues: CASSPSGFNEKLFF.

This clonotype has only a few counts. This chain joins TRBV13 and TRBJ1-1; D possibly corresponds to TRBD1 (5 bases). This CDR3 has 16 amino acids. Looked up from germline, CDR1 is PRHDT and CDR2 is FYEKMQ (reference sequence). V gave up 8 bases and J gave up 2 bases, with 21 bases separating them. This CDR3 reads CASHTSATAENTEAFF. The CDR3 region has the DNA TGTGCCAGCCATACCTCGGCGACAGCAGAAAACACTGAAGCTTTCTTT. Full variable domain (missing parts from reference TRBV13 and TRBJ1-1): AAGVIQSPRHLIKEKRETATLKCYPIPRHDTVYWYQQGPGQDPQFLISFYEKMQSDKGSIPDRFSAQQFSDYHSELNMSSLELGDSALYFCASHTSATAENTEAFFGQGTRLTVV.

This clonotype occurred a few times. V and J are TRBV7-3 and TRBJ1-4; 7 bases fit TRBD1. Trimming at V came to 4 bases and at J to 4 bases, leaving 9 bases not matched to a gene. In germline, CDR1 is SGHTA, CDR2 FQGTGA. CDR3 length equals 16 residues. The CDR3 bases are TGTGCCAGCAGCTCTAGTCACAGGGGTATTAATGAAAAACTGTTTTTT. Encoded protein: CASSSSHRGINEKLFF. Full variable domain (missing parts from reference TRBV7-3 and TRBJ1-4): GAGVSQTPSNKVTEKGKYVELRCDPISGHTALYWYRQSLGQGPEFLIYFQGTGAADDSGLPNDRFFAVRPEGSVSTLKIQRTERGDSAVYLCASSSSHRGINEKLFFGSGTQLSVL.

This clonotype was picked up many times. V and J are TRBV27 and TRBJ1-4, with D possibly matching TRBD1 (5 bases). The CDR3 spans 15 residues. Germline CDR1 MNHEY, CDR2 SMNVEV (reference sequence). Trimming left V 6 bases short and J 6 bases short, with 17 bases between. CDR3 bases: TGTGCCAGCAGGAGAGGGACGGGGATTTATGAAAAACTGTTTTTT. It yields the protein CASRRGTGIYEKLFF.

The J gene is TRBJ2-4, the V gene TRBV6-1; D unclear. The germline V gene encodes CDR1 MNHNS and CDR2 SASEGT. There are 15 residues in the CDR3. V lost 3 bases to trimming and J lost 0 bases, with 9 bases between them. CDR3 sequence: CASSEATLAKNIQYF. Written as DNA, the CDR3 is TGTGCCAGCAGTGAGGCCACCCTAGCCAAAAACATTCAGTACTTC.

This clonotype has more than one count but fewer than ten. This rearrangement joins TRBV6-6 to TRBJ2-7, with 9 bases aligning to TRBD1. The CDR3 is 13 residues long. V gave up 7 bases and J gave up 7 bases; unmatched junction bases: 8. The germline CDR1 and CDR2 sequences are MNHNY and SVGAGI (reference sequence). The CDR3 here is CASTTQGAREQYF. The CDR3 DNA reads TGTGCCAGCACTACACAGGGGGCAAGGGAGCAGTACTTC.

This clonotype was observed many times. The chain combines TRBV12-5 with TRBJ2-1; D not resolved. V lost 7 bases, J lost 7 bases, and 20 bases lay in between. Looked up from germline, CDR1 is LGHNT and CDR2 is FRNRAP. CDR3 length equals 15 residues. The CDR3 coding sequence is TGTGCTAGTGCCTCCTTCCCGGGCCTTTTAAATGAGCAGTTCTTC. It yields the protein CASASFPGLLNEQFF.

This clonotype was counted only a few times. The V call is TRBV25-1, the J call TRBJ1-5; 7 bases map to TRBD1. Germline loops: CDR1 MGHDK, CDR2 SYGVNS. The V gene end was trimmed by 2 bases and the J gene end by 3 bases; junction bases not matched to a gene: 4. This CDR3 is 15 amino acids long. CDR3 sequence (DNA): TGTGCCAGCAGTGAAGGAGGGGGCTTCAATCAGCCCCAGCATTTT. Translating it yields CASSEGGGFNQPQHF.

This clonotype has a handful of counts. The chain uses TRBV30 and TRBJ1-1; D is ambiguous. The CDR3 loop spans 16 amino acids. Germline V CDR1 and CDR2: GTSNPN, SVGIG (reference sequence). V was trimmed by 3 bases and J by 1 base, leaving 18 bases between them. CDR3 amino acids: CAWRPPPPGPNTEAFF. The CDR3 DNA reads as TGTGCCTGGAGACCCCCCCCACCAGGCCCGAACACTGAAGCTTTCTTT.

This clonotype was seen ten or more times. The CDR3 reads CASSLVETQYF. CDR3 bases: TGTGCCAGCAGTTTGGTTGAGACCCAGTACTTC. The chain combines TRBV12-3 or TRBV12-4 with TRBJ2-5; D ambiguous. V was clipped by 3 bases and J by 5 bases, with 4 bases between them. CDR3 length: 11 amino acids.

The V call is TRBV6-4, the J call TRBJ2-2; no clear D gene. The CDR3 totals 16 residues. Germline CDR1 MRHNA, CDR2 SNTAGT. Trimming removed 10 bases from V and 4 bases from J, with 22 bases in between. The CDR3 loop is CATKERVTEVTGELFF. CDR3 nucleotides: TGTGCCACCAAGGAAAGGGTCACAGAGGTCACCGGGGAGCTGTTTTTT.

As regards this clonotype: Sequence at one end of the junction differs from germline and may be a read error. The CDR3 is CASSLARGPRSENTIYF. CDR3 DNA sequence: TGTGCCAGCAGCTTGGCGCGGGGGCCTCGCTCTGAAAACACCATATATTTT. The chain has TRBV7-9 and TRBJ1-3; D possibly corresponds to TRBD1 (6 bases). The germline V gene encodes CDR1 SEHNR and CDR2 FQNEAQ (reference sequence). The CDR3 covers 17 residues.